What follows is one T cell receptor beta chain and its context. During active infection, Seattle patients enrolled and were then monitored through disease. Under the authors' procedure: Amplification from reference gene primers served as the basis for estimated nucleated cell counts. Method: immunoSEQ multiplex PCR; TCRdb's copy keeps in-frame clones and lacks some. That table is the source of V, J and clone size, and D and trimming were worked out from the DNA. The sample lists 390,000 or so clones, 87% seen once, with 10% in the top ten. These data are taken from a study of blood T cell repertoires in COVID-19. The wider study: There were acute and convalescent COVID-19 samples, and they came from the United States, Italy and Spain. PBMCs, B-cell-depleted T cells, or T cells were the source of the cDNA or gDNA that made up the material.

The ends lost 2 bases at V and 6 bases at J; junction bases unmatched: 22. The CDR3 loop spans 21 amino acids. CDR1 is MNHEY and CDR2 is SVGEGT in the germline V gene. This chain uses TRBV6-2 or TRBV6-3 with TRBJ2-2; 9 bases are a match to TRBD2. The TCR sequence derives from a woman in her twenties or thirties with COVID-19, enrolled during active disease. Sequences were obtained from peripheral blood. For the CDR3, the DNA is TGTGCCAGCAGTTACCAAAGACTAGCGGCAGGGCCCCTTAGGAGGGCCGGGGAGCTGTTTTTT. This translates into CASSYQRLAAGPLRRAGELFF.